A single sample is the source of the 8 T cell receptor beta chains below, sequenced in a study of cytomegalovirus exposure and HLA in healthy donors. PCR primers comprised 60 Vbeta and 13 Jbeta primers. The repertoire was sequenced with immunoSEQ multiplex PCR; TCRdb's copy has only in-frame clones and lacks some. The sample lists 150,000 or so clones, about 80% seen once, with 13% in the top ten. Input material: PBMCs. The receptors were sampled from a man aged 25-40 years in good health and CMV-seropositive.

The rearrangement joins TRBV5-4 to TRBJ2-6; TRBD1 is a possible D gene (6 bases). With 0 bases removed from V and 0 bases from J, the gap between germline ends came to 10 bases. Germline V gene sequence: CDR1 SGHNT, CDR2 YYREEE (reference sequence). The CDR3 extends over 17 amino acids. This CDR3 is CASSLAQGHSGANVLTF. Here the CDR3 DNA reads TGTGCCAGCAGCTTGGCTCAGGGACACTCTGGGGCCAACGTCCTGACTTTC.

The chain uses TRBV7-2 and TRBJ2-2; no reliable D call. The CDR3 totals 14 residues. V lost 2 bases and J 3 bases, leaving 7 bases between the germline ends. Per the germline V gene, CDR1 is SGHTA and CDR2 is FQGNSA. CDR3 residues: CASSLFRYTGELFF. The CDR3 nucleotides are TGTGCCAGCAGCTTATTTCGGTACACCGGGGAGCTGTTTTTT.

This clone appeared a few times. DNA for the CDR3: TGTGCCAGCAGCGTAGGGTCTAGCGGGGAGAGCACAGATACGCAGTATTTT. Translating gives CASSVGSSGESTDTQYF. The gene calls are TRBV9 and TRBJ2-3; TRBD2 matches at 9 bases. Germline CDR1 reads SGDLS; CDR2 reads YYNGEE. V lost 0 bases, J lost 0 bases, and 5 bases stayed unmatched. The CDR3 totals 17 residues.

This clone was found once. The chain uses TRBV21-1 and TRBJ2-3; TRBD1 is the table's D call and was not checked against the DNA. TRBV21-1 counts as a pseudogene. The length of the CDR3 is 14 residues. The DNA for the CDR3 is TGTGCCAGCAGCAAAAGGGGGATCTCAGATACGCAGTATTTT. It translates to CASSKRGISDTQYF.

The CDR3 coding sequence is TGTGCCAGCAGTTTTCTCGGGACAGGGCGGAATGAGCAGTTCTTC. It specifies CASSFLGTGRNEQFF. The gene calls are TRBV27 and TRBJ2-1; TRBD1 aligns across 9 bases. This CDR3 has 15 residues. The V segment lost 3 bases and the J segment 7 bases; nucleotides outside the gene matches: 7. Germline V gene lookup returns CDR1 MNHEY and CDR2 SMNVEV (reference sequence).

The chain employs TRBV4-1 and TRBJ1-2; tentative D call: TRBD1 (6 bases). Germline CDR1 and CDR2: MGHRA and YSYEKL. The CDR3 is made up of 15 amino acids. With 0 bases removed from V and 5 bases from J, the gap between germline ends came to 13 bases. CDR3 amino acids: CASSQEAGAMYGYTF. DNA of the CDR3: TGCGCCAGCAGCCAAGAGGCAGGGGCCATGTATGGCTACACCTTC.

The chain employs TRBV2 and TRBJ2-7; tentatively, D is TRBD2 (6 bases). Germline V gene sequence: CDR1 SNHLY, CDR2 FYNNEI. V gave up 2 bases and J gave up 6 bases, with 11 bases separating them. The CDR3 has 13 amino acids. In DNA form, the CDR3 reads TGTGCCAGCAGTGAACGGGGGAGGACCGAGCAGTACTTC. This translates into CASSERGRTEQYF.

The CDR3 nucleotides are TGTGCGGCAGCGGGAGGGTACTTC. Its translation: CAAAGGYF. The V call is TRBV6-1, the J call TRBJ2-7, with 9 bases aligning to TRBD2. Germline V gene sequence: CDR1 MNHNS, CDR2 SASEGT. The CDR3 has 8 amino acids.